Below are 16 T cell receptor beta chains sequenced from a single sample in a study of response to subunit inactivated influenza vaccine. TCRdb re-analysed the RT-PCR reads in MiXCR, keeping a single row per CDR3 protein. The sample includes a few hundred thousand distinct CDR3 sequences, approximately 20% of them seen just once. This specimen consisted of PBMCs from blood, obtained 21 months after vaccination. These receptors came from a man aged 45-69 years who received an inactivated influenza vaccine.

In this sample, this clonotype turned up a few times. The chain has TRBV24-1 and TRBJ2-7; D remains unclear. This CDR3 is built from 12 residues. Germline V gene data show CDR1 as KGHDR and CDR2 as SFDVKD. V was cut by 5 bases and J by 3 bases, with 7 bases left in between. CDR3 sequence (DNA): TGTGCCACCAGTGCAGGATTCTACGAGCAGTACTTC. Translating it yields CATSAGFYEQYF.

The rearrangement joins TRBV7-9 to TRBJ1-5, with D perhaps TRBD1 (5 bases). V lost 5 bases and J 0 bases, leaving 8 bases between the germline ends. The CDR3 is 14 amino acids. Germline-derived CDR1 and CDR2 are SEHNR and FQNEAQ (reference sequence). CDR3: CASSGAYSNQPQHF. The DNA of the CDR3 is TGTGCCAGCAGCGGGGCCTATAGCAATCAGCCCCAGCATTTT.

This clonotype was counted many times. The rearrangement links TRBV24-1 to TRBJ2-1; possible D gene TRBD1, 5 bases. The CDR3 is 14 residues long. V dropped 5 bases and J dropped 2 bases, with 9 bases sitting between them. Per the germline V gene, CDR1 is KGHDR and CDR2 is SFDVKD. Here the CDR3 DNA reads TGTGCCACCAGTGGGGCAGGGACCTACAATGAGCAGTTCTTC. Encoded protein: CATSGAGTYNEQFF.

The chain is built from TRBV20-1 and TRBJ2-7; 8 nucleotides agree with TRBD2. Looked up from germline, CDR1 is DFQATT and CDR2 is SNEGSKA (reference sequence). The CDR3 covers 12 residues. Losses at the gene ends were 6 bases for V and 4 bases for J; bases not matched to a gene: 5. CDR3 protein: CSAQQREYEQYF. As DNA, the CDR3 is TGCAGTGCCCAACAGCGGGAGTACGAGCAGTACTTC.

A note on this clonotype: A clone one base away is much larger, so this may be a read error. The chain couples TRBV15 to TRBJ1-2, with a tentative D call TRBD1 (5 bases). Germline-derived CDR1 and CDR2 are LNHNV and YYDKDF (reference sequence). The CDR3 consists of 17 residues. As DNA, the CDR3 is TGTGCCATCAGCAGAGATCTGGTCGACAGCCTAAACTATGGCTACACCTTC. Translating it yields CAISRDLVDSLNYGYTF.

V gene TRBV20-1 combines with J gene TRBJ2-1, with 11 bases identical to TRBD2. Germline CDR1 DFQATT, CDR2 SNEGSKA (reference sequence). The CDR3 extends over 14 amino acids. V lost 5 bases, J lost 12 bases, and 12 bases stayed unmatched. In DNA form, the CDR3 reads TGCAGTGCTGGGGAACTAGCGGGGGCCCACGGGCAGTTCTTC. This gives the protein CSAGELAGAHGQFF.

The chain carries TRBV21-1 and TRBJ1-2. TRBV21-1 is listed as a pseudogene. The CDR3 totals 10 residues. The CDR3 sequence: CASSKGGYTF. The CDR3, as DNA: TGTGCCAGCAGCAAAGGGGGCTACACCTTC.

The sample holds a few counts of this clonotype. The chain combines TRBV6-2 or TRBV6-3 with TRBJ2-7; 9 nucleotides line up with TRBD1. CDR1 is MNHEY, CDR2 SVGEGT, per germline. This CDR3 contains 14 residues. Germline trimming cut 0 bases from V and 6 bases from J; bases unmatched to any gene: 3. The CDR3 spells CASSYSGTGREQYF. The CDR3 DNA sequence: TGTGCCAGCAGTTACTCAGGGACAGGGCGCGAGCAGTACTTC.

This chain joins TRBV7-9 and TRBJ2-1, with D possibly being TRBD1 (5 bases). Trimming cost V 4 bases and J 4 bases, with 11 bases left between them. This CDR3 region has 14 residues. Germline V lookup: CDR1 SEHNR, CDR2 FQNEAQ (reference sequence). CDR3 in DNA: TGTGCCAGCAGCTCCCCGACAGTTTACAATGAGCAGTTCTTC. Translating gives CASSSPTVYNEQFF.

The chain joins TRBV10-3 to TRBJ2-5, with a possible D match to TRBD2 (6 bases). CDR3 length equals 15 residues. Trimming took off 0 bases at V and 1 base at J, with 9 bases between the two ends. Germline V gene sequence: CDR1 ENHRY, CDR2 SYGVKD. Here the CDR3 reads CAISESLASQETQYF. The CDR3 region has the DNA TGTGCCATCAGTGAGTCTCTAGCGTCCCAAGAGACCCAGTACTTC.

V and J are TRBV7-2 and TRBJ2-1; 7 bases map to TRBD2. Germline trimming cut 4 bases from V and 4 bases from J; bases unmatched to any gene: 7. The CDR3 is made up of 15 amino acids. The germline CDR1 and CDR2 sequences are SGHTA and FQGNSA. This CDR3 reads CASSSSGKKYNEQFF. The CDR3 DNA reads TGTGCCAGCAGCTCGAGCGGGAAGAAGTACAATGAGCAGTTCTTC.

This clonotype was counted at least ten times. The rearrangement uses TRBV6-5 and TRBJ1-1; TRBD1 agrees at 9 bases. Germline V lookup: CDR1 MNHEY, CDR2 SVGAGI. CDR3 size: 17 residues. With V trimmed by 2 bases and J by 4 bases, 11 bases remained unmatched. Here the CDR3 reads CASSYQQQGAKSTEAFF. The DNA of the CDR3 is TGTGCCAGCAGTTACCAGCAACAGGGGGCTAAGAGCACTGAAGCTTTCTTT.

The chain links TRBV20-1 to TRBJ2-1, with 11 bases aligning to TRBD2. CDR1 and CDR2 from the germline V gene are DFQATT and SNEGSKA (reference sequence). The CDR3 totals 15 residues. V shed 2 bases, J shed 4 bases, and the junction held 4 bases outside the gene matches. CDR3 nucleotides: TGCAGTGCTAGACTAGCGGGGGGCGCGTACAATGAGCAGTTCTTC. Protein: CSARLAGGAYNEQFF.

This chain joins TRBV11-2 and TRBJ2-5; the D gene is possibly TRBD2 (5 bases). Between the trimmed V and J ends, which lost 4 bases and 1 base, there was a span of 10 bases. This CDR3 contains 14 residues. From germline, CDR1 is SGHAT and CDR2 FQNNGV. CDR3: CASSSGWGQETQYF. DNA of the CDR3: TGTGCCAGCAGCTCGGGATGGGGCCAAGAGACCCAGTACTTC. The whole variable domain, filled in from reference TRBV11-2 and TRBJ2-5, reads EAGVAQSPRYKIIEKRQSVAFWCNPISGHATLYWYQQILGQGPKLLIQFQNNGVVDDSQLPKDRFSAERLKGVDSTLKIQPAKLEDSAVYLCASSSGWGQETQYFGPGTRLLVL.

This clonotype was observed many times. V is TRBV25-1 and J is TRBJ1-1; D gene uncertain. In germline, CDR1 is MGHDK, CDR2 SYGVNS. The CDR3 loop spans 11 amino acids. With 7 bases removed from V and 4 bases from J, the gap between germline ends came to 7 bases. The CDR3 region is CASTWGTEAFF. The CDR3 DNA reads TGTGCCAGCACTTGGGGCACTGAAGCTTTCTTT. The full variable domain, in which reference TRBV25-1 and TRBJ1-1 provide the parts outside the CDR3, is EADIYQTPRYLVIGTGKKITLECSQTMGHDKMYWYQQDPGMELHLIHYSYGVNSTEKGDLSSESTVSRIRTEHFPLTLESARPSHTSQYLCASTWGTEAFFGQGTRLTVV.

This clonotype was seen a few times. This chain uses TRBV4-1 with TRBJ2-1, with 10 bases aligning to TRBD2. Germline loops: CDR1 MGHRA, CDR2 YSYEKL. The trim removed 4 bases at V and 7 bases at J, leaving 7 bases unmatched. The CDR3 runs to 15 residues. CDR3 sequence: CASSPHTSGVNEQFF. In DNA, the CDR3 is TGCGCCAGCAGCCCTCACACTAGCGGGGTGAATGAGCAGTTCTTC.